This T cell receptor beta chain was recorded in a study of response to subunit inactivated influenza vaccine. Findings and limits, study-wide: It was the authors' suggestion that each seasonal influenza vaccination recruits few new T cells.

TCRdb reprocessed the RT-PCR reads with MiXCR, giving one entry per CDR3 protein. The data show 550,000 to 800,000 distinct CDR3 sequences, with approximately 14% seen just once and less than 7% held by the top ten. This clonotype was seen more than once but under ten times. Its antigen remains unidentified. Germline lookup yields CDR1 MNHEY and CDR2 SVGEGT. This CDR3 region has 15 residues. Trimming removed 6 bases from V and 7 bases from J; junction bases left unmatched: 11. The sequences come from PBMCs from blood, collected 14 days before vaccination. The chain carries TRBV6-2 or TRBV6-3 and TRBJ2-1; 8 bases are a match to TRBD1. The receptor comes from a man between 50 and 59 years old who received an inactivated influenza vaccine. CDR3 DNA sequence: TGTGCCAGCAGCAACCTGCAGGGGGCGATTAATGAGCAGTTCTTC. Encoded protein: CASSNLQGAINEQFF.